These 14 T cell receptor beta chains originate from one sample sequenced in a study of early T cells in non-severe SARS-CoV-2 infection. TCRdb fed the 5' RACE reads into MiXCR, producing one record per CDR3 protein. The sample yields roughly 46,000 distinct CDR3 sequences, approximately 7.1% seen once. What was sequenced was whole blood. The source is an adult who was a healthcare worker with PCR-confirmed SARS-CoV-2 infection or an uninfected control (not recorded which).

The chain joins TRBV4-2 to TRBJ1-2; TRBD1 agrees at 7 bases. After removal of 0 bases from V and 5 bases from J, the junction contained 12 bases not matched to a gene. CDR1 LGHNA and CDR2 YNFKEQ come from the germline V gene. CDR3 length equals 17 residues. CDR3 in amino acids: CASSQDREGALRYGYTF. The CDR3 coding sequence is TGTGCCAGCAGCCAAGATAGAGAGGGGGCGCTTAGATATGGCTACACCTTC.

This clonotype occurred a few times. The chain recombines TRBV5-6 with TRBJ2-3; D is unresolved. Looked up from germline, CDR1 is SGHDT and CDR2 is YYEEEE. V shed 0 bases and J shed 6 bases, with 2 bases lying between them. The CDR3 is made up of 11 amino acids. CDR3 sequence (DNA): TGTGCCAGCAGCTTGGAGGATACGCAGTATTTT. Translating it yields CASSLEDTQYF.

In its sample, this clonotype was seen a few times. The J gene is TRBJ2-3, the V gene TRBV7-8; tentatively, D is TRBD1 or TRBD2 (5 bases each). From germline, CDR1 is SGHVS and CDR2 FQNEAQ. The CDR3 runs to 14 residues. Between the trimmed V and J ends, which lost 5 bases and 1 base, there was a span of 10 bases. The CDR3: CASSPGTRTDTQYF. CDR3 sequence (DNA): TGTGCCAGCAGCCCCGGGACCCGCACAGATACGCAGTATTTT. The whole variable domain, filled in from reference TRBV7-8 and TRBJ2-3, reads GAGVSQSPRYKVAKRGQDVALRCDPISGHVSLFWYQQALGQGPEFLTYFQNEAQLDKSGLPSDRFFAERPEGSVSTLKIQRTQQEDSAVYLCASSPGTRTDTQYFGPGTRLTVL.

The chain recombines TRBV18 with TRBJ1-2, with 7 bases that match TRBD1. Germline V gene data show CDR1 as KGHSH and CDR2 as LQKENI. CDR3 length equals 18 residues. J gave up 3 bases and V 7 bases, and 20 bases lay outside the gene matches. The CDR3 bases are TGTGCCAGCTTACCCTCCGAGAGACAGGGAGCCAAGGACTATGGCTACACCTTC. It encodes CASLPSERQGAKDYGYTF.

This clonotype was observed a handful of times. The chain carries TRBV4-1 and TRBJ2-2, with TRBD2 as a possible D gene (5 bases). The germline gives CDR1 MGHRA, CDR2 YSYEKL. V was shortened by 0 bases and J by 4 bases, with 9 bases between the two germline ends. The CDR3 has 15 residues. As DNA, the CDR3 is TGCGCCAGCAGCCAAGAACCGGGATTCACCGGGGAGCTGTTTTTT. Protein sequence: CASSQEPGFTGELFF.

The table lists this clonotype with a count of one. The rearrangement joins TRBV4-1 to TRBJ2-2, with D possibly TRBD2 on 6 matching bases. Germline assignment: CDR1 MGHRA and CDR2 YSYEKL. This CDR3 is 16 amino acids long. V shed 1 base and J shed 2 bases, with 11 bases lying between them. The CDR3 spells CASSQVWGGNTGELFF. The CDR3 DNA reads TGCGCCAGCAGCCAAGTTTGGGGAGGAAACACCGGGGAGCTGTTTTTT.

This clonotype was counted ten times or more. V is TRBV18 and J is TRBJ1-1; no clear D. Trimming took off 5 bases at V and 2 bases at J, with 9 bases between the two ends. CDR3 length: 13 amino acids. Germline CDR1 and CDR2: KGHSH and LQKENI. Written as DNA, the CDR3 is TGTGCCAGCTCATTAGACACAAACACTGAAGCTTTCTTT. It yields the protein CASSLDTNTEAFF.

Sample share makes this clonotype medium-sized (0.01 to 0.1%). V and J are TRBV6-6 and TRBJ2-5; 11 positions agree with TRBD1. CDR3 size: 15 residues. V was pared by 5 bases and J by 4 bases, with 6 bases of the junction left unmatched. Looked up from germline, CDR1 is MNHNY and CDR2 is SVGAGI (reference sequence). CDR3 in DNA: TGTGCCAGCAGTCTCGGGACAGGGGGAGGAGAGACCCAGTACTTC. This codes for CASSLGTGGGETQYF.

This clonotype was picked up many times. J is TRBJ2-3 and V is TRBV11-2, with a tentative D call TRBD2 (6 bases). The CDR3 is made up of 16 amino acids. Per germline, CDR1 SGHAT and CDR2 FQNNGV. V lost 1 base and J 3 bases, leaving 14 bases between the germline ends. This CDR3 reads CASSLGRGGATDTQYF. CDR3 in DNA: TGTGCCAGCAGCTTAGGACGCGGCGGGGCGACAGATACGCAGTATTTT.

This clonotype has ten or more counts. The J gene is TRBJ1-5, the V gene TRBV19; no clear D gene. Trimming removed 3 bases at V and 7 bases at J, with 13 bases between. CDR1 and CDR2 (germline): LNHDA, SQIVND (reference sequence). The CDR3 runs to 14 residues. The CDR3 protein is CASSMLEGIQPQHF. The CDR3 coding sequence is TGTGCCAGTAGTATGCTAGAGGGAATACAGCCCCAGCATTTT.

In its sample, this clonotype was seen a few times. This rearrangement joins TRBV9 to TRBJ2-7; no firm D call. Trimming stripped 4 bases from V and 3 bases from J, with 8 bases between. This CDR3 has 12 residues. Germline CDR1 is SGDLS and CDR2 is YYNGEE. The CDR3 loop reads CASSSRDYEQYF. In DNA, the CDR3 is TGTGCCAGCAGCTCGCGAGACTACGAGCAGTACTTC.

The rearrangement uses TRBV7-9 and TRBJ2-4; unclear D gene. V lost 1 base to trimming and J lost 2 bases, with 21 bases between them. Germline V gene data show CDR1 as SEHNR and CDR2 as FQNEAQ (reference sequence). The length of the CDR3 is 19 residues. In DNA form, the CDR3 reads TGTGCCAGCAGCTTAGTACTGGTCCCCAGGTTCGGAACCAAAAACATTCAGTACTTC. Translating gives CASSLVLVPRFGTKNIQYF.

This clonotype has just a few counts. This chain uses TRBV6-5 with TRBJ2-2; tentatively, D is TRBD2 (5 bases). The V end lost 0 bases, the J end lost 3 bases, and 8 bases lay between the germline ends. Germline-derived CDR1 and CDR2 are MNHEY and SVGAGI. The CDR3 runs to 15 residues. The CDR3 spells CASSYSRVDTGELFF. DNA of the CDR3: TGTGCCAGCAGTTACTCGAGGGTCGACACCGGGGAGCTGTTTTTT.

DNA for the CDR3: TGCAGCGTTGGAGACAGGGCGAACACTGAAGCTTTCTTT. This encodes CSVGDRANTEAFF. The chain employs TRBV29-1 and TRBJ1-1; 7 bases map to TRBD1. The CDR3 has 13 amino acids. The germline V gene has CDR1 SQVTM and CDR2 ANQGSEA. J gave up 1 base and V 4 bases, and 3 bases lay outside the gene matches.